This TCR beta chain was captured in a study of cytomegalovirus exposure and HLA in healthy donors. Note on this clone: Its antigen is undetermined.

This PCR relied on a set of 60 Vbeta primers and 13 Jbeta primers. Generated by immunoSEQ multiplex PCR, the TCRdb table keeps only in-frame clones and is missing some. The table records roughly 110,000 clones, 65% to 90% of them present only once. V was pared by 5 bases and J by 6 bases, with 4 bases of the junction left unmatched. Germline CDR1 SGHTA, CDR2 FQGNSA. This CDR3 has 13 amino acids. General observations from the study: In a later analysis, a missense DCLRE1C variant was linked to TCR beta V- and J-gene trimming. There were under 200 TCR beta chains listed as cytomegalovirus-associated. Sequence variants that were highly shared formed a cluster that was likely a sequencing artifact.

The clonotype originates from a man aged 45 to 65 in good health and CMV-seronegative. This chain uses TRBV7-2 with TRBJ2-3, with TRBD2 identical over 8 bases. Sequences were obtained from PBMCs. In nucleotides, the CDR3 is TGTGCCAGCAGCCGGGGGGGTGGTGATACGCAGTATTTT. Translated, it gives CASSRGGGDTQYF.